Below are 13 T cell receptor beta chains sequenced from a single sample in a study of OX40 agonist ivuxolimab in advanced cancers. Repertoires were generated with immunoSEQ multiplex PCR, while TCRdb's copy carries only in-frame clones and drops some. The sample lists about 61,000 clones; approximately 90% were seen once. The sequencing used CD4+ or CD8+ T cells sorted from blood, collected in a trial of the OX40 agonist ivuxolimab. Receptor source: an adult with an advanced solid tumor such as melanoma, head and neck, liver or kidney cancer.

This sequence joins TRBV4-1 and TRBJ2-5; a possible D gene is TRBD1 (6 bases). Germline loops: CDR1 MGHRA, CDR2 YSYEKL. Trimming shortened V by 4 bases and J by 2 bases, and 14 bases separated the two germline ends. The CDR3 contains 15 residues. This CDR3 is CASSLQGIGQETQYF. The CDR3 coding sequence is TGCGCCAGCAGCCTTCAGGGGATCGGTCAAGAGACCCAGTACTTC.

DNA for the CDR3: TGTGCCAGCAGCCCGTCGACTAGCGGGCCATACAATGAGCAGTTCTTC. Its protein product is CASSPSTSGPYNEQFF. J is TRBJ2-1 and V is TRBV13, with TRBD2 matching 10 bases. In germline, CDR1 is PRHDT, CDR2 FYEKMQ (reference sequence). This CDR3 has 16 amino acids. With 5 bases clipped from V and 4 bases from J, the junction kept 8 bases outside the gene matches.

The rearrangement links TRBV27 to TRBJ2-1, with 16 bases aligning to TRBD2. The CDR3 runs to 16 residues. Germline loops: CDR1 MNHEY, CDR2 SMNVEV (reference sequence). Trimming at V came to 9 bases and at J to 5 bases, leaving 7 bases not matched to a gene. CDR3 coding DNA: TGTGCCAGTTTGGGACTAGCGGGAGGGGATCACAATGAGCAGTTCTTC. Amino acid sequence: CASLGLAGGDHNEQFF.

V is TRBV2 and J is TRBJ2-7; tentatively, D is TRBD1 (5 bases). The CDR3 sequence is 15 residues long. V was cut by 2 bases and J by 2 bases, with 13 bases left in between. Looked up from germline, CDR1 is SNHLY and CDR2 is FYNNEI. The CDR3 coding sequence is TGTGCCAGCAGTGAAATAGGGGCGGCTACCTACGAGCAGTACTTC. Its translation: CASSEIGAATYEQYF.

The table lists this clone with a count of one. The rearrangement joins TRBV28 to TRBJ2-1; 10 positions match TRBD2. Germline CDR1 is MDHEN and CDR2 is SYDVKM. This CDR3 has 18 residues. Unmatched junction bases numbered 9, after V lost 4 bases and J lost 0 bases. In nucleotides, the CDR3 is TGTGCCAGCAGTTGGGGAGCGGGGGGGCTTTACTCCTACAATGAGCAGTTCTTC. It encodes CASSWGAGGLYSYNEQFF.

Here the CDR3 DNA reads TGTGCCAGCAGTGAGGGTCTGGTCGGCGGGCAGCCCCAGCATTTT. The encoded protein is CASSEGLVGGQPQHF. The V and J genes are TRBV6-1 and TRBJ1-5; no reliable D call. V was clipped by 3 bases and J by 7 bases, with 16 bases between them. Germline assignment: CDR1 MNHNS and CDR2 SASEGT. This CDR3 has 15 amino acids.

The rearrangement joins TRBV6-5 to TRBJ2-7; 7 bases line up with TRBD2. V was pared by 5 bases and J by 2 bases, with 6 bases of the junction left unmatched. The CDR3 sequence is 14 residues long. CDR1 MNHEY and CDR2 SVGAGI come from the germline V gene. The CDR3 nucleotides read TGTGCCAGCAGTAGAGGCGGGGGTACCTACGAGCAGTACGTC. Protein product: CASSRGGGTYEQYV.

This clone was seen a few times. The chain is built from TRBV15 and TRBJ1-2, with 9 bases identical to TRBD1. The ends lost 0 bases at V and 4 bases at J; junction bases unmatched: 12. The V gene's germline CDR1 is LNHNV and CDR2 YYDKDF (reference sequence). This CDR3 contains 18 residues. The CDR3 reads CATSRDQGTGLSSYGYTF. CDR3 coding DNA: TGTGCCACCAGCAGAGATCAGGGGACAGGGTTAAGTAGCTATGGCTACACCTTC.

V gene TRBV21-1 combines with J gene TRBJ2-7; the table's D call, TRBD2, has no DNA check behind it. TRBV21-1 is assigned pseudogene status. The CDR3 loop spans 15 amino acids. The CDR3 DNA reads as TGTGCCAGCAGCCCCCGGGTCGGCAGCACCTACGAGCAGTACGTC. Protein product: CASSPRVGSTYEQYV.

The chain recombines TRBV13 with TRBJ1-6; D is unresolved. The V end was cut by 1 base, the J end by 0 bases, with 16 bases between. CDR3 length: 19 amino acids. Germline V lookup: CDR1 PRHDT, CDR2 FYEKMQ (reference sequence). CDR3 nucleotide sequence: TGTGCCAGCAGCTTAGATCCCTCAAAAGCGCGCTCCTATAATTCACCCCTCCACTTT. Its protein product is CASSLDPSKARSYNSPLHF.

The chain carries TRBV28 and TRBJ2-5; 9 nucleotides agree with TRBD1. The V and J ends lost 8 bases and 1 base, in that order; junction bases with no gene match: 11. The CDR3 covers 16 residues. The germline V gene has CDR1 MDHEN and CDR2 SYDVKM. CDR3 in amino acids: CASRPRDRVTQETQYF. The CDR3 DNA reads TGTGCCAGCCGACCCCGGGACAGGGTCACCCAAGAGACCCAGTACTTC.

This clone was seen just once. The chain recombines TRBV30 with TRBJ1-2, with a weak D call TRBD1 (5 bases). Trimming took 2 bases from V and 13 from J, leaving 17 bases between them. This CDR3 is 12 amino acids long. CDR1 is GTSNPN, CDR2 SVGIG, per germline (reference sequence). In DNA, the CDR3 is TGTGCCTGGAGTCCCGGGACCCCGTATTTCACCTTC. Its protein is CAWSPGTPYFTF. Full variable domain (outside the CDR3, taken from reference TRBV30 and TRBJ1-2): SQTIHQWPATLVQPVGSPLSLECTVEGTSNPNLYWYRQAAGRGLQLLFYSVGIGQISSEVPQNLSASRPQDRQFILSSKKLLLSDSGFYLCAWSPGTPYFTFGSGTRLTVV.

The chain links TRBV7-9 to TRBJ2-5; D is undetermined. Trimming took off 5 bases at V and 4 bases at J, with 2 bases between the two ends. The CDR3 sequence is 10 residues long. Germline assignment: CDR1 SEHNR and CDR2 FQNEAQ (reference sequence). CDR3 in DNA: TGTGCCAGCAGCCCAGAGACCCAGTACTTC. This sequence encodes CASSPETQYF.